These 10 T cell receptor beta chains share one sample of origin, sequenced in a study of post-analysis software for immune sequencing data. Overall study findings and caveats: Compared with controls, patients had more of 4 or 5 TRBV segments, including TRBV5-6, TRBV5-1 and TRBV20-1.

What these receptors recognize is not known. Tagging with unique molecular identifiers was a feature of the TCR beta cDNA libraries. MiXCR was run by TCRdb on the PCR reads, yielding one entry per CDR3 protein. The table shows 650,000 to 900,000 distinct CDR3 sequences, with around 45% occurring only once. Sequencing input: blood. Source of these receptors: a girl aged 10-17 years with multiple sclerosis.

In its sample, this clonotype was seen many times. J is TRBJ2-1 and V is TRBV7-9; the D is unclear. The germline V and J ends were trimmed by 0 bases and 0 bases, with 3 bases remaining between them. The germline gives CDR1 SEHNR, CDR2 FQNEAQ (reference sequence). The CDR3 is 14 amino acids. The CDR3 here is CASSLASSYNEQFF. The CDR3, as DNA: TGTGCCAGCAGCTTAGCGAGCTCCTACAATGAGCAGTTCTTC. The full variable domain, rest sourced from reference TRBV7-9 and TRBJ2-1, is DTGVSQNPRHKITKRGQNVTFRCDPISEHNRLYWYRQTLGQGPEFLTYFQNEAQLEKSRLLSDRFSAERPKGSFSTLEIQRTEQGDSAMYLCASSLASSYNEQFFGPGTRLTVL.

Only a few counts were recorded for this clonotype. This chain uses TRBV20-1 with TRBJ2-7; D is tentatively TRBD1 or TRBD2 (5 bases each). V lost 3 bases and J lost 7, with 10 bases in between. The CDR3 is made up of 11 amino acids. CDR1 and CDR2 (germline): DFQATT, SNEGSKA (reference sequence). The CDR3, as DNA: TGCAGTGCTAGCGAGGGGCGAGAGCAGTACTTC. Amino acid sequence: CSASEGREQYF.

The chain is built from TRBV3-1 and TRBJ1-4; D is perhaps TRBD1 (6 bases). V was shortened by 2 bases and J by 8 bases, with 21 bases between the two germline ends. This CDR3 contains 17 residues. CDR1 LGHDT and CDR2 YNNKEL come from the germline V gene (reference sequence). The CDR3 bases are TGTGCCAGCAGCCAATCTCGTACGGGGGGCGCCGAGGAAAAACTGTTTTTT. Amino acid sequence: CASSQSRTGGAEEKLFF.

The chain recombines TRBV30 with TRBJ2-7, with D perhaps TRBD1 (5 bases). The V end was cut by 3 bases, the J end by 0 bases, with 15 bases between. This CDR3 is built from 15 residues. Germline V gene sequence: CDR1 GTSNPN, CDR2 SVGIG (reference sequence). Here the CDR3 DNA reads TGTGCCTGGAGCGTACAGACAGTCAGCTCCTACGAGCAGTACTTC. Residues: CAWSVQTVSSYEQYF.

This chain uses TRBV7-9 with TRBJ2-7; D call uncertain. Germline CDR1 and CDR2: SEHNR and FQNEAQ (reference sequence). The CDR3 is 15 amino acids. Trimming stripped 0 bases from V and 2 bases from J, with 11 bases between. The CDR3 reads CASSLAGPAAYEQYF. DNA for the CDR3: TGTGCCAGCAGCTTAGCAGGACCGGCGGCCTACGAGCAGTACTTC. The full variable domain, with the rest looked up from reference TRBV7-9 and TRBJ2-7, is DTGVSQNPRHKITKRGQNVTFRCDPISEHNRLYWYRQTLGQGPEFLTYFQNEAQLEKSRLLSDRFSAERPKGSFSTLEIQRTEQGDSAMYLCASSLAGPAAYEQYFGPGTRLTVT.

The V call is TRBV6-6, the J call TRBJ2-4; 8 bases agree with TRBD1. Per germline, CDR1 MNHNY and CDR2 SVGAGI (reference sequence). The V segment lost 6 bases and the J segment 3 bases; nucleotides outside the gene matches: 7. The CDR3 consists of 15 residues. CDR3: CASRAPGGGKNIQYF. In DNA form, the CDR3 reads TGTGCCAGCAGAGCCCCAGGGGGCGGCAAAAACATTCAGTACTTC.

The genes are TRBV29-1 and TRBJ1-1; D not resolved. The CDR3 is made up of 13 amino acids. From germline, CDR1 is SQVTM and CDR2 ANQGSEA. V was trimmed by 1 base and J by 0 bases, leaving 6 bases between them. CDR3 residues: CSVEGNMNTEAFF. In DNA form, the CDR3 reads TGCAGCGTTGAAGGCAACATGAACACTGAAGCTTTCTTT.

The CDR3, as DNA: TGTGCCACCACAGGGGCAGGAGACTTACAAGAGACCCAGTACTTC. This codes for CATTGAGDLQETQYF. This chain connects TRBV6-2 or TRBV6-3 to TRBJ2-5; TRBD1 matches 7 bases. Germline values: CDR1 MNHEY, CDR2 SVGEGT. The CDR3 extends over 15 amino acids. J gave up 2 bases and V 10 bases, and 13 bases lay outside the gene matches.

The rearrangement uses TRBV20-1 and TRBJ2-3; D not certain. The CDR3 extends over 12 amino acids. Per the germline V gene, CDR1 is DFQATT and CDR2 is SNEGSKA (reference sequence). The V end was cut by 1 base, the J end by 6 bases, with 8 bases between. CDR3 sequence (DNA): TGCAGTGCTAGAGGACCCGCGGATACGCAGTATTTT. Translation gives CSARGPADTQYF.

The chain carries TRBV25-1 and TRBJ2-4; D perhaps matches TRBD2 (5 bases). V gave up 4 bases and J gave up 3 bases, with 19 bases separating them. The CDR3 spans 17 residues. Germline V gene lookup returns CDR1 MGHDK and CDR2 SYGVNS. Here the CDR3 DNA reads TGTGCCAGCAGTGGACGGACCCGGTTTCGGGGCAAAAACATTCAGTACTTC. This translates into CASSGRTRFRGKNIQYF.